This TCR beta chain originates from a study of T cell responses to AZD1222 COVID-19 vaccine. Overall study findings and caveats: Among the donors, most were white British and more were female, and clonal diversity was possibly underestimated. Seropositivity was recorded at baseline in only six AZD1222 recipients. Vaccine-associated CD4 TCRs ranged over spike, dominating at 160-218 and 743-854.

Libraries were prepared by immunoSEQ multiplex PCR; TCRdb keeps only in-frame clonotypes and omits some of them. The table records 90,000 to 120,000 clones, approximately 90% of them present only once. With respect to this clone: Its matching antigen is unknown.

The CDR3 totals 17 residues. Germline CDR1 reads SGHTA; CDR2 reads FQGNSA. V shed 9 bases and J 5 bases; nucleotides not matched to a gene: 14. The clonotype comes from an adult in good health. V gene TRBV7-2 combines with J gene TRBJ2-2; the match to TRBD2 covers 11 bases. This material consisted of peripheral blood, taken on day 0 of AZD1222 vaccination. The CDR3 region has the DNA TGTGCCAGTGCCCGAGATAGCGGGGGGGCCGGAACCGGGGAGCTGTTTTTT. Encoded protein: CASARDSGGAGTGELFF.